The present entry profiles one T cell receptor (beta chain) with its context. This sample was included in a study of neurological immune-mediated disorders. From the 5' RACE reads, TCRdb called clonotypes with MiXCR, one entry per CDR3 protein. The table has about 65,000 distinct CDR3 sequences, 4.1% seen once. This CDR3 has 15 residues. The ends were cut back, 2 bases at V and 7 bases at J, with 17 bases in the middle. Germline-derived CDR1 and CDR2 are MNHEY and SVGAGI. The sequenced sample was PBMCs. V is TRBV6-5 and J is TRBJ1-2; no firm D call. The sequence came from a man aged 45-60 years with multiple sclerosis. The CDR3 DNA reads as TGTGCCAGCAGTTACCGCGGGTCGGGAGGAGGTGGCTACACCTTC. Its protein product is CASSYRGSGGGGYTF.